Described below is a single TCR beta chain sequence and its context. The data were taken from a study of blood T cell repertoires in COVID-19. The wider study: Donors in the United States, Italy and Spain gave samples during acute or convalescent COVID-19. Nucleic acid was either cDNA or gDNA, and it came from T cells, B-cell-depleted T cells, or PBMCs.

Sequenced by immunoSEQ multiplex PCR; TCRdb stores in-frame clones only, minus some. The sample carries roughly 480,000 clones, 89% recorded once. This TCR came from a man between 18 and 29 years old with COVID-19, enrolled during active disease. The sample taken for sequencing was peripheral blood.

In nucleotides, the CDR3 is TGTGCCAGCAGCCGCAGCGGGAGTGGCGATGAGCAGTTCTTC. Encoded protein: CASSRSGSGDEQFF. This sequence joins TRBV16 and TRBJ2-1; 8 bases line up with TRBD2. The V gene's germline CDR1 is KGHSY and CDR2 FQNENV. J lost 8 bases, V lost 4 bases, and 7 bases had no gene match. This CDR3 is built from 14 residues.